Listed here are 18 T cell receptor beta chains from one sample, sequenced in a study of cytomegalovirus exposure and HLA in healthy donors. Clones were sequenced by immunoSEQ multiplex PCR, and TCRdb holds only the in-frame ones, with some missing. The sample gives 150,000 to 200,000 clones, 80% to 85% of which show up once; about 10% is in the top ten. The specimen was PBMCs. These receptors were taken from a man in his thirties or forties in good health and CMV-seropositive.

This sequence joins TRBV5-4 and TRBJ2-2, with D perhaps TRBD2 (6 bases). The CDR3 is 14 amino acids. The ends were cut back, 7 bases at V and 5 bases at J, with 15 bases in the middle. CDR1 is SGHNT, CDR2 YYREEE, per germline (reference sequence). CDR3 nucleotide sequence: TGTGCCAGCTCCGAGCGGGCCAATACCGGGGAGCTGTTTTTT. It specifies CASSERANTGELFF.

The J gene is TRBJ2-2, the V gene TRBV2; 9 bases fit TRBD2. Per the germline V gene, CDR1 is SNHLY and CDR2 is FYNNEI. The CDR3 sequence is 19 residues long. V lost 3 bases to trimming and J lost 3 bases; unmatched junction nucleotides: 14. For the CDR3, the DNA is TGTGCCAGCAGTGAGACAATGACTAGCGGTAGTCGCGACACCGGGGAGCTGTTTTTT. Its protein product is CASSETMTSGSRDTGELFF.

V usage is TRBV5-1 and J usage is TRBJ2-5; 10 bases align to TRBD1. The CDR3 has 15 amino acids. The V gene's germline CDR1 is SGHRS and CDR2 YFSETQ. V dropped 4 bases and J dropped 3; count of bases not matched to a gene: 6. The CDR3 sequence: CASSRQGAEEETQYF. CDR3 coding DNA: TGCGCCAGCAGCAGACAGGGGGCAGAGGAAGAGACCCAGTACTTC.

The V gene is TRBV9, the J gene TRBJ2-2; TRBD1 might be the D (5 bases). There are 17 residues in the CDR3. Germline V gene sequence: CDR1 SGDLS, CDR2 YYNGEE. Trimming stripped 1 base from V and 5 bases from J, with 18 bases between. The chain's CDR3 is CASSVTDVGLTTGELFF. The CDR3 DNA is TGTGCCAGCAGCGTAACGGACGTGGGGCTAACAACCGGGGAGCTGTTTTTT.

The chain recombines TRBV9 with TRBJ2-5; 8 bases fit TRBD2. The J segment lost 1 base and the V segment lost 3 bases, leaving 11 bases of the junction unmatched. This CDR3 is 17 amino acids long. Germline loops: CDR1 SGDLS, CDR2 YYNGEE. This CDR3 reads CASSGHSGASSQETQYF. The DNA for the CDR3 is TGTGCCAGCAGCGGACATAGCGGGGCCTCTTCCCAAGAGACCCAGTACTTC.

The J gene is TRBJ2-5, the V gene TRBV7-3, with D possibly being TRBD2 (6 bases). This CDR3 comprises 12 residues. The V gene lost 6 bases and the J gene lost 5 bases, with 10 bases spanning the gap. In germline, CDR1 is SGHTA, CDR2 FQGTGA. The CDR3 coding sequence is TGTGCCAGCAGAGGGGCGGGGGAGACCCAGTACTTC. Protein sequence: CASRGAGETQYF.

The CDR3 region has the DNA TGTGCCTGGAAAGGCCGGACTAGCGGGAGAGGTACGGACATTCAGTACTTC. Residues: CAWKGRTSGRGTDIQYF. The chain recombines TRBV30 with TRBJ2-4, with 13 bases aligning to TRBD2. Germline CDR1 reads GTSNPN; CDR2 reads SVGIG (reference sequence). The J segment lost 8 bases and the V segment lost 4 bases, leaving 14 bases of the junction unmatched. This CDR3 has 17 amino acids. The whole variable domain, remainder taken from reference TRBV30 and TRBJ2-4, is SQTIHQWPATLVQPVGSPLSLECTVEGTSNPNLYWYRQAAGRGLQLLFYSVGIGQISSEVPQNLSASRPQDRQFILSSKKLLLSDSGFYLCAWKGRTSGRGTDIQYFGAGTRLSVL.

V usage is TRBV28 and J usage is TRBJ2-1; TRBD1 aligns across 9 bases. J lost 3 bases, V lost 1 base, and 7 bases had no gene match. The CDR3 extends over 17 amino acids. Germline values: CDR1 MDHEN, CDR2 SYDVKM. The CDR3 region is CASSLYRPDRGYNEQFF. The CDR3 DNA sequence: TGTGCCAGCAGTTTATACCGCCCGGACAGGGGCTACAATGAGCAGTTCTTC.

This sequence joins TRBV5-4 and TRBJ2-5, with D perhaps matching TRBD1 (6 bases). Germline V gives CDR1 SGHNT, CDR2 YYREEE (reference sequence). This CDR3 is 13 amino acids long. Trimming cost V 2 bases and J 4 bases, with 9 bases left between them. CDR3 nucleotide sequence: TGTGCCAGCAGCTTTGGGGGCTTAGAGACCCAGTACTTC. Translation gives CASSFGGLETQYF.

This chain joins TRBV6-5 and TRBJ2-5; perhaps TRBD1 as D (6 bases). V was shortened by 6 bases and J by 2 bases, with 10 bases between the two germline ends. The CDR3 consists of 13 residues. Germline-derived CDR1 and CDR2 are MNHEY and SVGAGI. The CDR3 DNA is TGTGCCAGCAGCGATCAGGGGCAAGAGACCCAGTACTTC. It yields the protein CASSDQGQETQYF.

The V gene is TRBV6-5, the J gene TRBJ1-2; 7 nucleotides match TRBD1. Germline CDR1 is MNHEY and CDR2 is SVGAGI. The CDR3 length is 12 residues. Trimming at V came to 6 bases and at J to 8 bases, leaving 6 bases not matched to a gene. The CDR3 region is CASREIGGGYTF. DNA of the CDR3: TGTGCCAGCAGGGAGATAGGGGGCGGCTACACCTTC.

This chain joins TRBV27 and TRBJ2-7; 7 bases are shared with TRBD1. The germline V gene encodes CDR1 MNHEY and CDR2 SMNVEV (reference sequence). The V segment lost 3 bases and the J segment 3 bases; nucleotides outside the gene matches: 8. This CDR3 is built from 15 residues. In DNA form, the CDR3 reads TGTGCCAGCAGTTTTGGGCCGGGACAGAGCTACGAGCAGTACTTC. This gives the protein CASSFGPGQSYEQYF.

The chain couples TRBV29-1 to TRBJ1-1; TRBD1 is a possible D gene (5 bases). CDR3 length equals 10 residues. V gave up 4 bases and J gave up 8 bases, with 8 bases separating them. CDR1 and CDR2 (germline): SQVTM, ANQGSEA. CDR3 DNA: TGCAGCGTTGGTCGGGGGGAAGCTTTCTTT. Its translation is CSVGRGEAFF. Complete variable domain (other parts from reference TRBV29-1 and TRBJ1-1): SAVISQKPSRDICQRGTSLTIQCQVDSQVTMMFWYRQQPGQSLTLIATANQGSEATYESGFVIDKFPISRPNLTFSTLTVSNMSPEDSSIYLCSVGRGEAFFGQGTRLTVV.

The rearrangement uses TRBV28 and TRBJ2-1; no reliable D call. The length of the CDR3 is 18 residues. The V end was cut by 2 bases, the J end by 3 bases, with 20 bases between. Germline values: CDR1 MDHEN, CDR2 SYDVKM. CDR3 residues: CASSLHARLYSGYNEQFF. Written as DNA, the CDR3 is TGTGCCAGCAGTTTACATGCCCGACTCTATTCTGGCTACAATGAGCAGTTCTTC. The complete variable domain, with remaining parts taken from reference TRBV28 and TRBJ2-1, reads DVKVTQSSRYLVKRTGEKVFLECVQDMDHENMFWYRQDPGLGLRLIYFSYDVKMKEKGDIPEGYSVSREKKERFSLILESASTNQTSMYLCASSLHARLYSGYNEQFFGPGTRLTVL.

In DNA form, the CDR3 reads TGTGCCAGCTCACCAGAGCGGATATACAATGAGCAGTTCTTC. Amino acids: CASSPERIYNEQFF. The V gene is TRBV18, the J gene TRBJ2-1; tentatively, D is TRBD2 (5 bases). Looked up from germline, CDR1 is KGHSH and CDR2 is LQKENI. The CDR3 sequence is 14 residues long. V was shortened by 2 bases and J by 4 bases, with 9 bases between the two germline ends. Complete variable domain (other parts from reference TRBV18 and TRBJ2-1): NAGVMQNPRHLVRRRGQEARLRCSPMKGHSHVYWYRQLPEEGLKFMVYLQKENIIDESGMPKERFSAEFPKEGPSILRIQQVVRGDSAAYFCASSPERIYNEQFFGPGTRLTVL.

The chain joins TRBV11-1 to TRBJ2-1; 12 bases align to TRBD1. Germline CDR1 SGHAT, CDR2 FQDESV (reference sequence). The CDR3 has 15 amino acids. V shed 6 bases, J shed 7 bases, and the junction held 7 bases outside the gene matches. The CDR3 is CASSSGTGGQNEQFF. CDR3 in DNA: TGTGCCAGCAGTTCCGGGACAGGGGGCCAAAATGAGCAGTTCTTC. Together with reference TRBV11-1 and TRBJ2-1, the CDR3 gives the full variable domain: EAEVAQSPRYKITEKSQAVAFWCDPISGHATLYWYRQILGQGPELLVQFQDESVVDDSQLPKDRFSAERLKGVDSTLKIQPAELGDSAMYLCASSSGTGGQNEQFFGPGTRLTVL.

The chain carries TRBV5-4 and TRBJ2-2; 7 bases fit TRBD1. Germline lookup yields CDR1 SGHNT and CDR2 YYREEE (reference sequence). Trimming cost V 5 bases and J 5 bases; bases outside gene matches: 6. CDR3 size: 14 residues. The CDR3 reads CASRGTGVTGELFF. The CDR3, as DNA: TGTGCCAGCAGAGGCACAGGGGTGACCGGGGAGCTGTTTTTT. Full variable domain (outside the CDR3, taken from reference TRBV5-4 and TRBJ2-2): ETGVTQSPTHLIKTRGQQVTLRCSSQSGHNTVSWYQQALGQGPQFIFQYYREEENGRGNFPPRFSGLQFPNYSSELNVNALELDDSALYLCASRGTGVTGELFFGEGSRLTVL.

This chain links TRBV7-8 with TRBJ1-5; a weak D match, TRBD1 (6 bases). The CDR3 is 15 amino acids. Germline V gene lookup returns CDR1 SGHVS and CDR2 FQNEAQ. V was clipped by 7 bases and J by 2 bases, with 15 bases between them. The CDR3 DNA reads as TGTGCCAGCACCTCTGGGGACATGGGCAATCAGCCCCAGCATTTT. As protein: CASTSGDMGNQPQHF.